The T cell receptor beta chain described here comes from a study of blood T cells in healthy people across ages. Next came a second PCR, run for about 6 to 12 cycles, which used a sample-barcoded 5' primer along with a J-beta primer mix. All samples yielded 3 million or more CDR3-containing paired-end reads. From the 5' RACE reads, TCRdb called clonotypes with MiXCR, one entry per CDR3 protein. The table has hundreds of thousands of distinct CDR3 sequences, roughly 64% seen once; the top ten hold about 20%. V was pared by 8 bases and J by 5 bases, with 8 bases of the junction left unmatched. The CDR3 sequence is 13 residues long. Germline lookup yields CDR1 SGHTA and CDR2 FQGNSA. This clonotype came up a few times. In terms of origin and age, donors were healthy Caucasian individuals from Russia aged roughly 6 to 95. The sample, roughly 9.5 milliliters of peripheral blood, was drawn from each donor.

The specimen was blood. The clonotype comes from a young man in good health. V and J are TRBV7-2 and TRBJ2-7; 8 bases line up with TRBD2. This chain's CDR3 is CASRGTSSHEQYF. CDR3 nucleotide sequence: TGTGCCAGCCGCGGGACTAGTTCCCACGAGCAGTACTTC.